This TCR beta chain was profiled in a study of vaccination and CD4 T cells after COVID-19. Study information: By nasal swab PCR, the convalescent patients were SARS-CoV-2 positive, with under 10 mild cases and one severe. Samples were taken after vaccination, a median of roughly 65 days after dose two, with a range of 14 to 241. For control cultures, the treatment was a CEFX pool, an HIV-1 Nef pool, or no peptide. General observations from the study: Detection of a median about 90% of reactive clones in convalescent patients was confined to the period after vaccination.

As to treatment: roughly ten-day PBMC culture with coronavirus spike peptide pools or control peptides (ViraFEST assay). The study sequenced cultured CD4+ T cell DNA using the Oncomine TCR Beta short-read assay. TCRdb reprocessed the PCR reads via MiXCR and lists one record per CDR3 protein. This table holds fewer than 25,000 distinct CDR3 sequences, around 50% found once. This clonotype came up a few times. The antigen is unknown. The CDR3 length is 14 residues. Germline V gene data show CDR1 as SGHVS and CDR2 as FNYEAQ. V was clipped by 0 bases and J by 9 bases, with 13 bases between them. This receptor was identified in a human donor who had recovered from COVID-19. Material for sequencing was CD4+ T cells from blood, cultured in vitro. The chain couples TRBV7-6 to TRBJ2-3; D uncertain. CDR3 sequence reads: CASSLAQSGSTQYF. The CDR3 DNA sequence: TGTGCCAGCAGCTTAGCGCAGAGTGGTTCCACGCAGTATTTT.